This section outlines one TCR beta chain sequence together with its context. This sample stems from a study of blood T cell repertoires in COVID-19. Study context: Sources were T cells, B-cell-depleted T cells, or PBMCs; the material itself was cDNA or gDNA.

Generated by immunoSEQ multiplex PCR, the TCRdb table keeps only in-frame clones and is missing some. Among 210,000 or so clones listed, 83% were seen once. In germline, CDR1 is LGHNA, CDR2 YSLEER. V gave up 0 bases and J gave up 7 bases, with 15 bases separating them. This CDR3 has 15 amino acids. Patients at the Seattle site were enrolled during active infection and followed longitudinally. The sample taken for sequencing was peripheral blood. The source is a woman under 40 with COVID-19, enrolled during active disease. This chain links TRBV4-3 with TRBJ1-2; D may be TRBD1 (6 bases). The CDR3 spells CASSQDIWTVSGYTF. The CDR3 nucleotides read TGCGCCAGCAGCCAAGATATCTGGACAGTCTCTGGCTACACCTTC.